This T cell receptor beta chain appears in the sequencing data of a study of cytomegalovirus exposure and HLA in healthy donors. Primers for the PCR totalled 60 Vbeta and 13 Jbeta. Clones were read by immunoSEQ multiplex PCR, and TCRdb kept only the in-frame ones, dropping some. The sample totals 30,000 to 35,000 clones. This CDR3 is 13 amino acids long. V shed 3 bases and J 6 bases; nucleotides not matched to a gene: 3. Germline loops: CDR1 MDHEN, CDR2 SYDVKM. Sequencing input: PBMCs. The source of this sequence is a woman aged 40-49 years in good health and CMV-seropositive. The rearrangement joins TRBV28 to TRBJ1-1; 8 bases fit TRBD1. The CDR3 nucleotides are TGTGCCAGCAGTTTCCTGACAGGGGCTGAAGCTTTCTTT. It specifies CASSFLTGAEAFF.